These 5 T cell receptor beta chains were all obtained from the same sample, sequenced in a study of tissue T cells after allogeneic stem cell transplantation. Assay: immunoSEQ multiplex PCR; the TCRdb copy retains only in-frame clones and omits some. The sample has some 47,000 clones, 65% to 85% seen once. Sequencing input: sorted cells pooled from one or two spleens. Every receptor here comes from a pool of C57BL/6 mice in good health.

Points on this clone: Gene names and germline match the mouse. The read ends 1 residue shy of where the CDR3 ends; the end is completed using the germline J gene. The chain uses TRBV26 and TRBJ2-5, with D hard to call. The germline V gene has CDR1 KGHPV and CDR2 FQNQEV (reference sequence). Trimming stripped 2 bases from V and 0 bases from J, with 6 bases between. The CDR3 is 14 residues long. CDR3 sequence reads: CASSLRVNQDTQYF. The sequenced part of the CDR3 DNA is TGTGCCAGCAGTCTGCGAGTTAACCAAGACACCCAGTAC.

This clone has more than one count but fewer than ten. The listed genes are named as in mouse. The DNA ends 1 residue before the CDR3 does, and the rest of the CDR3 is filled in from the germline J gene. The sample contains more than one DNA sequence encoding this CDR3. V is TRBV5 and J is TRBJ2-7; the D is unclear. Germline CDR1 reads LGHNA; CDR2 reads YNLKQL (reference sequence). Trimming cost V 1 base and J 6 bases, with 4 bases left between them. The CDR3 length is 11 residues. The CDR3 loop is CASSQGGEQYF. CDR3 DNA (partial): TGTGCCAGCAGCCAAGGGGGTGAACAGTAC.

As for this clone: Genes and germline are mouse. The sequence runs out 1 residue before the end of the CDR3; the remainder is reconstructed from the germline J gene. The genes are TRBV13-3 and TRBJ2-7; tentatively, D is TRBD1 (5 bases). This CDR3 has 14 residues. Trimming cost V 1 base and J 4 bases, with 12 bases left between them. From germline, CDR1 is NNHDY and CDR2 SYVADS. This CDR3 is CASSDRQGSYEQYF. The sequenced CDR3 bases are TGTGCCAGCAGTGATAGGCAGGGATCTTATGAACAGTAC.

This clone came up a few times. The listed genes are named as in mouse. The CDR3 bases that were read are TGTGCCAGCAGCACACTGGGGGCCTATGAACAGTAC. This sequence encodes CASSTLGAYEQY. The full CDR3 protein reads CASSTLGAYEQYF. V usage is TRBV2 and J usage is TRBJ2-7; TRBD2 agrees at 8 bases. The sequence runs out 1 residue before the end of the CDR3; the remainder is reconstructed from the germline J gene. V gave up 5 bases and J gave up 2 bases; unmatched junction bases: 2. This CDR3 has 13 residues. CDR1 is LGHNA, CDR2 YSYQKL, per germline.

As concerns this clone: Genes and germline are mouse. The part of the CDR3 DNA that was read is TGTGCCAGCAGCCAAGACCTGGGCTATCAAAACACCTTGTAC. Protein product: CASSQDLGYQNTLY. The complete CDR3 protein is CASSQDLGYQNTLYF. The chain carries TRBV2 and TRBJ2-4; possible D gene TRBD2, 5 bases. The read finishes 1 residue shy of the CDR3 end, and the germline J gene is used to complete it. This CDR3 is built from 15 residues. With 0 bases removed from V and 2 bases from J, the gap between germline ends came to 9 bases. CDR1 and CDR2 (germline): LGHNA, YSYQKL.